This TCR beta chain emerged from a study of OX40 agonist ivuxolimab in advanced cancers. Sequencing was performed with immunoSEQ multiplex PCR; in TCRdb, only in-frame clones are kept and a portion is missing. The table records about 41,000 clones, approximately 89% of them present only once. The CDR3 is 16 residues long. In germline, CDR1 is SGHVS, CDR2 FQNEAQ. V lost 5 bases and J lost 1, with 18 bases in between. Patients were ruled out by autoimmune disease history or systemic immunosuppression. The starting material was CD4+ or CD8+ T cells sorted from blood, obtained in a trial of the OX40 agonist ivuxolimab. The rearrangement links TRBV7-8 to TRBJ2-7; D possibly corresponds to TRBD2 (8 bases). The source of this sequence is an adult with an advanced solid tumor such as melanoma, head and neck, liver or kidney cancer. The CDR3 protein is CASSPAGGQISYEQYF. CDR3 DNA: TGTGCCAGCAGCCCTGCGGGGGGACAGATATCCTACGAGCAGTACTTC.